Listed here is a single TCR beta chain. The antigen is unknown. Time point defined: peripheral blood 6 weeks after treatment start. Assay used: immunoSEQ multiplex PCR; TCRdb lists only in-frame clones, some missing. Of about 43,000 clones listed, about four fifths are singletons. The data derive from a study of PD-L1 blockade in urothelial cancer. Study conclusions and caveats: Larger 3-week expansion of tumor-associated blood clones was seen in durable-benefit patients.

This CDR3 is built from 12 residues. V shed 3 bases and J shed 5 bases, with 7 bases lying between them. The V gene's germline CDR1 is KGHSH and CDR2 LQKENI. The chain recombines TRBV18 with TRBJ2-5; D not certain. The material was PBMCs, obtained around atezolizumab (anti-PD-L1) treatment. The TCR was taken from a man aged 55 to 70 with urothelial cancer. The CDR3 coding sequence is TGTGCCAGCTCACCGGTTGAGGAGACCCAGTACTTC. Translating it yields CASSPVEETQYF.